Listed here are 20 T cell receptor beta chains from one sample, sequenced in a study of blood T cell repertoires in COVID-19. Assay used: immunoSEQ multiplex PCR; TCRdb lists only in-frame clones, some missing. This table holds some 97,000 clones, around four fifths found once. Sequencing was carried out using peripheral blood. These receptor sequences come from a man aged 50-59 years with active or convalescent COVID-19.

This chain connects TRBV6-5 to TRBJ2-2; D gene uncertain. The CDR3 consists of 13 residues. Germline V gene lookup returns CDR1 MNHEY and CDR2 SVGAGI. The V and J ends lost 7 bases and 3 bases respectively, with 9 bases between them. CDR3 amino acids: CASIFTDTGELFF. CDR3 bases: TGTGCCAGCATTTTTACAGACACCGGGGAGCTGTTTTTT.

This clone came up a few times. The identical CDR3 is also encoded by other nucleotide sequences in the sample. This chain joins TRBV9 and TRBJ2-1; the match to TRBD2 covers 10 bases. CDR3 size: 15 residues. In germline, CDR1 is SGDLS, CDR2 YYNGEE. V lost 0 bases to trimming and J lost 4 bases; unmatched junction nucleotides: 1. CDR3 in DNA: TGTGCCAGCAGCGTAGGGACTAGCGGATACAATGAGCAGTTCTTC. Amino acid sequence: CASSVGTSGYNEQFF.

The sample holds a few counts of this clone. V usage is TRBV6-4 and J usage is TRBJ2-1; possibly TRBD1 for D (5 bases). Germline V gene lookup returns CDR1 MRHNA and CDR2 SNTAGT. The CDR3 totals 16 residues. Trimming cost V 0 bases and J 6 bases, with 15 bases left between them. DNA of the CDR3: TGTGCCAGCAGTGACTCGAAGTCAGGGATGTCCAATGAGCAGTTCTTC. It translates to CASSDSKSGMSNEQFF.

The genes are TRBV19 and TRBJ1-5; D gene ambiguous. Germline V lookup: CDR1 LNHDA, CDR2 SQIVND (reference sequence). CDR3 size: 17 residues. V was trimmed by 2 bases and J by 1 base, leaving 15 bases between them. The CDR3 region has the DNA TGTGCCAGTAGTATAATTTTACAGCCTGGGAGCAATCAGCCCCAGCATTTT. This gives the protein CASSIILQPGSNQPQHF.

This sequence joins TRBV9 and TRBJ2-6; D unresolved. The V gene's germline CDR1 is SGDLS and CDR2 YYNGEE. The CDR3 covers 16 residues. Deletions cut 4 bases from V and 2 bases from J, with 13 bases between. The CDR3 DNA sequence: TGTGCCAGCAGCCCCCGAGACACAGCTGGGGCCAACGTCCTGACTTTC. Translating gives CASSPRDTAGANVLTF.

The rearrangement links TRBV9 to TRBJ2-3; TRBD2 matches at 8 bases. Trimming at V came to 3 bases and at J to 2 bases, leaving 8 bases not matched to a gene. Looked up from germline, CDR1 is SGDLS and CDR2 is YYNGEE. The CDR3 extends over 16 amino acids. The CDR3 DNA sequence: TGTGCCAGCAGCGAGATAGCGGGAACTATCACAGATACGCAGTATTTT. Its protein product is CASSEIAGTITDTQYF.

CDR3: CASSPPFGGDYGYTF. The CDR3 coding sequence is TGTGCCAGCTCACCACCGTTTGGGGGGGACTATGGCTACACCTTC. The rearrangement links TRBV18 to TRBJ1-2; possibly TRBD1 for D (5 bases). The CDR3 has 15 residues. Germline lookup yields CDR1 KGHSH and CDR2 LQKENI. V gave up 0 bases and J gave up 3 bases, with 11 bases separating them.

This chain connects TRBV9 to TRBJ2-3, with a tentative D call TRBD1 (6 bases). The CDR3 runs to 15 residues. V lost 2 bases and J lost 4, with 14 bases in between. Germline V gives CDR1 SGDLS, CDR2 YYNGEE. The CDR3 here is CASSVTLTGSDTQYF. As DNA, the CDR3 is TGTGCCAGCAGCGTCACGCTAACAGGGTCAGATACGCAGTATTTT.

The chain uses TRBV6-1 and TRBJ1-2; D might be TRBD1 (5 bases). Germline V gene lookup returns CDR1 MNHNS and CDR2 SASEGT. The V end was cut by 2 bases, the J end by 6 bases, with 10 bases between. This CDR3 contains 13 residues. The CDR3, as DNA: TGTGCCAGCAGTGAAACCCACAGGAATGGCTACACCTTC. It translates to CASSETHRNGYTF.

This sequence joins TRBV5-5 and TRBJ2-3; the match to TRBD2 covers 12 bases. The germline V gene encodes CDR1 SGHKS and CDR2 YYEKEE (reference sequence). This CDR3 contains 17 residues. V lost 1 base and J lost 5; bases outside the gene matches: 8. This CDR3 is CASSLPGLAGGVDTQYF. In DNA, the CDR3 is TGTGCCAGCAGCTTGCCCGGGCTAGCGGGAGGGGTAGATACGCAGTATTTT.

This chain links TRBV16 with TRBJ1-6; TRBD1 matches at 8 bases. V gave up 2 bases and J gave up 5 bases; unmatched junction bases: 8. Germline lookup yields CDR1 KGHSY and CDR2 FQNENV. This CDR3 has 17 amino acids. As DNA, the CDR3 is TGTGCCAGCAGCCAAACACCCGGGACAGGAGATAATTCACCCCTCCACTTT. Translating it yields CASSQTPGTGDNSPLHF.

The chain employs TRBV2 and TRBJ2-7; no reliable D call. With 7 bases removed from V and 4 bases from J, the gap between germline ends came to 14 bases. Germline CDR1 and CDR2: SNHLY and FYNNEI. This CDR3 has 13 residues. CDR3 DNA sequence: TGTGCCAGCACCCAAACACCCCCGTACGAGCAGTACTTC. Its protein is CASTQTPPYEQYF.

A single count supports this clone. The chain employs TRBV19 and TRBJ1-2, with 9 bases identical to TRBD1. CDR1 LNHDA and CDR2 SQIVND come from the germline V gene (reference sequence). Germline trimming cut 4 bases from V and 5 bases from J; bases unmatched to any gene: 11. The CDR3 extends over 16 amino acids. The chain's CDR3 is CASSSSGDRAYYGYTF. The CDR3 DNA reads TGTGCCAGTAGTAGCTCCGGGGACAGGGCTTATTATGGCTACACCTTC.

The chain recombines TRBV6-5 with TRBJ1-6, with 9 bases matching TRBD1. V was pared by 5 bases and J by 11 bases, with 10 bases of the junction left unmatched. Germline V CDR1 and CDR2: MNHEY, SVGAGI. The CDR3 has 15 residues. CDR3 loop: CASSRETTGGPPLHF. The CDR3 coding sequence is TGTGCCAGCAGTAGGGAAACGACAGGGGGTCCACCCCTCCACTTT.

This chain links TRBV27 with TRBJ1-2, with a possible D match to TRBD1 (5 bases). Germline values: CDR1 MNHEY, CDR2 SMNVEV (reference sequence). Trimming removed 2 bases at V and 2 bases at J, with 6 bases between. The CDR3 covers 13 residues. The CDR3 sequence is CASSLRGNYGYTF. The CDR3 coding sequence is TGTGCCAGCAGTTTACGGGGGAACTATGGCTACACCTTC.

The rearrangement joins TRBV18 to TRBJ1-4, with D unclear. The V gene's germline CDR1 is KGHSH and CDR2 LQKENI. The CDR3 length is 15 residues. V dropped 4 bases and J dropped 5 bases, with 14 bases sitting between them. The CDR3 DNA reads TGTGCCAGCTCACTTTCGTCGGGAGTCAATGAAAAACTGTTTTTT. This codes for CASSLSSGVNEKLFF.

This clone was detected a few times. CDR3: CASSQSTGLAGRNEQFF. CDR3 sequence (DNA): TGCGCCAGCAGCCAATCGACGGGACTAGCGGGAAGGAATGAGCAGTTCTTC. This chain uses TRBV4-1 with TRBJ2-1; 13 bases map to TRBD2. V dropped 2 bases and J dropped 7; count of bases not matched to a gene: 8. From germline, CDR1 is MGHRA and CDR2 YSYEKL. There are 17 residues in the CDR3.

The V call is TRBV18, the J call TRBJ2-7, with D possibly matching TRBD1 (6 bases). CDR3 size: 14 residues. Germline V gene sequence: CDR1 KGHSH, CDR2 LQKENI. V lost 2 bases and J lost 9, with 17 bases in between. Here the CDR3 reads CASSPGDTGFVQYF. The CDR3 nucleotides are TGTGCCAGCTCACCAGGGGACACGGGGTTCGTGCAGTACTTC.

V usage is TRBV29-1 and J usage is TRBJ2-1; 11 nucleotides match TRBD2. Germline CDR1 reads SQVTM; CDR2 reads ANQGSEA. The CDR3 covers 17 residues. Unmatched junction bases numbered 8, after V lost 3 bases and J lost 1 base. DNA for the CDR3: TGCAGCGTTGATGAGTCTAGCGGGAGGTCTTCCTACAATGAGCAGTTCTTC. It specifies CSVDESSGRSSYNEQFF.

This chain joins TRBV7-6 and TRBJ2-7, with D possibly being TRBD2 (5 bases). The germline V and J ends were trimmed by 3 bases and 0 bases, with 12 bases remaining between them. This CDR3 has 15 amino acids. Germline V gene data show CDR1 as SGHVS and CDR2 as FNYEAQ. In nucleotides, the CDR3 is TGTGCCAGCAGCTTGTCCAGCGGAAGCTCCTACGAGCAGTACTTC. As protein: CASSLSSGSSYEQYF.